The 20 T cell receptor beta chains reported below all come from one sample, sequenced in a study of radiotherapy plus CTLA-4 blockade in lung cancer. TCRdb keeps only in-frame clones here, not all; method: immunoSEQ multiplex PCR. The table has 90,000 to 150,000 clones, about 77% seen once. Sequences were derived from peripheral blood, sampled from a patient treated with radiotherapy plus ipilimumab. These receptors all stem from a human donor with non-small cell lung cancer who had a partial response to radiotherapy plus ipilimumab.

The gene calls are TRBV2 and TRBJ1-1; D is undetermined. Trimming left V 8 bases short and J 0 bases short, with 13 bases between. Germline CDR1 is SNHLY and CDR2 is FYNNEI. The CDR3 is 14 residues long. The CDR3 loop reads CASVGGRMNTEAFF. DNA of the CDR3: TGTGCCAGCGTAGGTGGCAGGATGAACACTGAAGCTTTCTTT.

V is TRBV28 and J is TRBJ2-7, with 7 bases identical to TRBD1. The CDR3 sequence is 14 residues long. Germline V gene data show CDR1 as MDHEN and CDR2 as SYDVKM. V was clipped by 7 bases and J by 1 base; unmatched bases: 7. In DNA form, the CDR3 reads TGTGCCAGCACCATTTTACAGGGGTCCTACGAGCAGTACTTC. Amino acids: CASTILQGSYEQYF.

For this clone: A read error may produce the germline difference seen at one junction end. Distinct nucleotide sequences in the sample also encode this CDR3. The chain combines TRBV2 with TRBJ2-7; no clear D gene. From germline, CDR1 is SNHLY and CDR2 FYNNEI. The CDR3 runs to 11 residues. CDR3 sequence: CARSATYEQYF. The CDR3 coding sequence is TGCGCCCGCAGCGCGACATACGAGCAGTACTTC.

The chain uses TRBV7-2 and TRBJ1-1; D is unresolved. Looked up from germline, CDR1 is SGHTA and CDR2 is FQGNSA. CDR3 length: 12 amino acids. V was pared by 5 bases and J by 9 bases, with 13 bases between. CDR3: CASSEDGLQAFF. In DNA form, the CDR3 reads TGTGCCAGCAGCGAAGACGGACTTCAAGCTTTCTTT.

A word on this clone: Other nucleotide sequences in the sample specify the same CDR3. V and J are TRBV6-1 and TRBJ1-2; D ambiguous. CDR3 length equals 13 residues. V lost 3 bases and J lost 4, with 9 bases in between. CDR1 and CDR2 (germline): MNHNS, SASEGT. The CDR3 DNA is TGTGCCAGCAGTGAGGTGGCAGGCTATGGCTACACCTTC. Amino acid sequence: CASSEVAGYGYTF.

The rearrangement uses TRBV30 and TRBJ1-1, with D uncertain. The length of the CDR3 is 13 residues. Germline assignment: CDR1 GTSNPN and CDR2 SVGIG (reference sequence). V dropped 2 bases and J dropped 4 bases, with 11 bases sitting between them. The CDR3 bases are TGTGCCTGGAGTACCCTGCGGGGCACTGAAGCTTTCTTT. Protein sequence: CAWSTLRGTEAFF.

This chain joins TRBV6-5 and TRBJ1-1, with D tentatively TRBD1 (6 bases). V lost 6 bases, J lost 4 bases, and 12 bases lay in between. Germline lookup yields CDR1 MNHEY and CDR2 SVGAGI. CDR3 size: 13 residues. For the CDR3, the DNA is TGTGCCAGCAGCTGGACAGCTGGCACTGAAGCTTTCTTT. Its translation: CASSWTAGTEAFF.

The rearrangement uses TRBV5-1 and TRBJ2-1; 7 bases fit TRBD1. CDR3 length: 16 amino acids. From germline, CDR1 is SGHRS and CDR2 YFSETQ. J lost 12 bases, V lost 3 bases, and 18 bases had no gene match. CDR3 residues: CASSSMTGKAIRAQFF. CDR3 in DNA: TGCGCCAGCAGCTCGATGACAGGGAAGGCCATTAGAGCGCAGTTCTTC.

CDR3: CAISEAGTGGYEQYF. The CDR3 nucleotides are TGTGCCATCAGTGAAGCGGGGACAGGGGGCTACGAGCAGTACTTC. The chain carries TRBV10-3 and TRBJ2-7; 11 bases align to TRBD1. Unmatched junction bases numbered 4, after V lost 3 bases and J lost 3 bases. CDR3 length: 15 amino acids. From germline, CDR1 is ENHRY and CDR2 SYGVKD.

V and J are TRBV19 and TRBJ2-7; 8 bases line up with TRBD1. The germline V gene has CDR1 LNHDA and CDR2 SQIVND (reference sequence). The CDR3 covers 13 residues. The V segment lost 5 bases and the J segment 5 bases; nucleotides outside the gene matches: 5. The CDR3: CASSFDRGDEQYF. Written as DNA, the CDR3 is TGTGCCAGTAGTTTTGACAGGGGAGACGAGCAGTACTTC.

This clone showed up just a few times. J is TRBJ2-1 and V is TRBV18, with D possibly TRBD1 on 6 matching bases. CDR1 and CDR2 (germline): KGHSH, LQKENI. The V gene lost 3 bases and the J gene lost 10 bases, with 10 bases spanning the gap. This CDR3 comprises 12 residues. In nucleotides, the CDR3 is TGTGCCAGCTCACCCGGGACATTGGAGCAGTTCTTC. Translated: CASSPGTLEQFF.

This chain uses TRBV7-9 with TRBJ1-2; 12 positions agree with TRBD1. The CDR3 sequence is 15 residues long. The J segment lost 8 bases and the V segment lost 5 bases, leaving 9 bases of the junction unmatched. Germline V gives CDR1 SEHNR, CDR2 FQNEAQ (reference sequence). CDR3: CASSPTGTGGVGYTF. The DNA for the CDR3 is TGTGCCAGCAGCCCGACCGGGACAGGGGGCGTAGGCTACACCTTC. The full variable domain, rest sourced from reference TRBV7-9 and TRBJ1-2, is DTGVSQNPRHKITKRGQNVTFRCDPISEHNRLYWYRQTLGQGPEFLTYFQNEAQLEKSRLLSDRFSAERPKGSFSTLEIQRTEQGDSAMYLCASSPTGTGGVGYTFGSGTRLTVV.

The chain combines TRBV15 with TRBJ1-6; the match to TRBD1 covers 8 bases. The CDR3 runs 17 residues. Germline loops: CDR1 LNHNV, CDR2 YYDKDF (reference sequence). With V trimmed by 0 bases and J by 9 bases, 10 bases remained unmatched. The chain's CDR3 is CATSRDRETGVRSPLHF. DNA of the CDR3: TGTGCCACCAGCAGAGATCGGGAGACAGGGGTACGTTCACCCCTCCACTTT.

The V gene is TRBV6-6, the J gene TRBJ2-5; D might be TRBD1 (5 bases). The CDR3 runs 13 residues. Trimming pared 6 bases from V and 2 bases from J, leaving 10 bases between. The germline CDR1 and CDR2 sequences are MNHNY and SVGAGI (reference sequence). The CDR3 nucleotides are TGTGCCAGCAGGGCAGGGAAACAAGAGACCCAGTACTTC. It codes for CASRAGKQETQYF.

The rearrangement links TRBV25-1 to TRBJ2-5, with D maybe TRBD2 (6 bases). The end of the DNA aligns better with TRBJ2-7, so the J call may be wrong. The CDR3 is 15 amino acids. Germline V lookup: CDR1 MGHDK, CDR2 SYGVNS. The CDR3 region has the DNA TGTGCCAGCAGTGAATATGGTGGACTAACCTACGAGCAGTACTTC. It yields the protein CASSEYGGLTYEQYF.

The chain links TRBV7-2 to TRBJ2-7; 7 positions match TRBD1. This CDR3 has 16 amino acids. Germline trimming cut 5 bases from V and 0 bases from J; bases unmatched to any gene: 10. Germline CDR1 is SGHTA and CDR2 is FQGNSA. The CDR3 nucleotides are TGTGCCAGCAGCAATAGGGGGCACCCTGTCTCCTACGAGCAGTACTTC. Translation gives CASSNRGHPVSYEQYF.

DNA for the CDR3: TGCGCCAGCAGCTTTAACGGACAGCCTTTCGAGACCCAGTACTTC. As protein: CASSFNGQPFETQYF. This chain uses TRBV5-1 with TRBJ2-5; weak D call: TRBD1 (6 bases). The CDR3 totals 15 residues. Trimming pared 2 bases from V and 5 bases from J, leaving 16 bases between. Germline V CDR1 and CDR2: SGHRS, YFSETQ.

The chain is built from TRBV29-1 and TRBJ2-4, with 7 bases matching TRBD1. The CDR3 contains 15 residues. The trim removed 2 bases at V and 0 bases at J, leaving 4 bases unmatched. Germline V gene data show CDR1 as SQVTM and CDR2 as ANQGSEA. The CDR3, as DNA: TGCAGCGTTGAACGACAGGGTGTAGCCAAAAACATTCAGTACTTC. This codes for CSVERQGVAKNIQYF.

The chain couples TRBV10-1 to TRBJ1-1; D call uncertain. There are 13 residues in the CDR3. The ends were cut back, 3 bases at V and 2 bases at J, with 7 bases in the middle. Germline-derived CDR1 and CDR2 are WNHNN and SYGVQD (reference sequence). CDR3: CASSEEVNTEAFF. In DNA form, the CDR3 reads TGCGCCAGCAGTGAAGAGGTTAACACTGAAGCTTTCTTT.

V gene TRBV14 combines with J gene TRBJ2-7; no clear D. V shed 1 base and J shed 4 bases, with 14 bases lying between them. Germline loops: CDR1 SGHDN, CDR2 FVKESK. The length of the CDR3 is 15 residues. The CDR3 DNA reads TGTGCCAGCAGCCAAGTCTACAACAGCCAATACGAGCAGTACTTC. Residues: CASSQVYNSQYEQYF.